There are many counts of the clone carrying this T cell receptor beta chain. Its target is not known. The data were taken from a study of T-cell reconstitution after alpha-beta-depleted transplantation in children. Findings of the study overall: Once a year had passed after transplant, T-cell counts and diversity came mostly from newly produced T cells. In some patients, recipient T cells and intrathymic progenitors surviving conditioning explained high day-60 diversity. Several hundred rapidly expanded clones from non-depleted graft cells reportedly supplied alpha-beta T cells about two months post-transplant.

This CDR3 has 12 residues. Germline-derived CDR1 and CDR2 are SGHRS and YFSETQ. V lost 0 bases and J 6 bases, leaving 4 bases between the germline ends. The TCRbeta library incorporated unique molecular identifiers. MiXCR, run by TCRdb on the PCR reads, gives a single entry per CDR3 protein. In the table there are some 300,000 distinct CDR3 sequences, 10% of which are singletons. The chain employs TRBV5-1 and TRBJ2-4; no clear D gene. The sequencing used PBMCs, collected before TCRalphabeta/CD19-depleted stem cell transplant. The TCR was taken from a boy in the first two years of life with acute myeloid leukemia, due to receive a stem cell transplant. This CDR3 is CASSLEGNIQYF. CDR3 DNA: TGCGCCAGCAGCTTGGAGGGAAACATTCAGTACTTC.